The clone carrying this T cell receptor (beta chain) appeared a single time. Its matching antigen is unknown. The sample comes from a study of shared clonotypes between healthy human individuals. The CDR3 has 15 residues. Germline CDR1 ENHRY, CDR2 SYGVKD. Germline trimming cut 2 bases from V and 7 bases from J; bases unmatched to any gene: 5. The assay was immunoSEQ multiplex PCR, and TCRdb's table has in-frame clones only and misses some. The table lists under 1,100,000 clones, around 74% of them singletons. Findings and caveats of the study: Naive subsets typically showed greater estimated richness than memory subsets.

J is TRBJ2-1 and V is TRBV10-3; 10 bases align to TRBD2. Sequencing input: memory CD4+ T cells sorted from blood. Subset meaning: CD45RA-negative fraction. The sequence derives from a man younger than 30 in good health. CDR3: CAISEPSGRVNEQFF. Here the CDR3 DNA reads TGTGCCATCAGTGAGCCCAGCGGGAGGGTAAATGAGCAGTTCTTC.